Each of the 32 T cell receptor beta chains below was sequenced from the same sample in a study of blood T cell repertoires in COVID-19. Measured with immunoSEQ multiplex PCR; TCRdb has only the in-frame clones, and not every one. The profile shows 70,000 to 95,000 clones, roughly nine tenths of them singletons. The specimen was peripheral blood. All receptors derive from a woman aged 80 or over with active COVID-19.

The rearrangement uses TRBV7-2 and TRBJ2-3; 7 bases fit TRBD2. Germline-derived CDR1 and CDR2 are SGHTA and FQGNSA. Trimming cost V 3 bases and J 10 bases; bases outside gene matches: 10. This CDR3 has 14 amino acids. The CDR3 region has the DNA TGTGCCAGCAGCTTTCGGCCGGGAGGAGGGGCGCAGTATTTT. It translates to CASSFRPGGGAQYF.

V usage is TRBV7-2 and J usage is TRBJ2-7; 9 bases match TRBD2. Germline CDR1 SGHTA, CDR2 FQGNSA. The CDR3 totals 14 residues. Unmatched junction bases numbered 4, after V lost 5 bases and J lost 2 bases. CDR3 loop: CASSATSGAYEQYF. The CDR3 nucleotides are TGTGCCAGCAGCGCGACTAGCGGCGCCTACGAGCAGTACTTC.

The chain couples TRBV9 to TRBJ2-2; possible D gene TRBD2, 5 bases. CDR3 length: 16 residues. Germline V gene sequence: CDR1 SGDLS, CDR2 YYNGEE. Trimming pared 7 bases from V and 4 bases from J, leaving 20 bases between. CDR3 protein: CASGSGRTLATGELFF. CDR3 coding DNA: TGTGCCAGCGGCTCCGGACGGACTTTGGCCACCGGGGAGCTGTTTTTT.

The chain combines TRBV19 with TRBJ2-7, with 12 bases matching TRBD1. The junction had 9 bases not matched to a gene; V was cut back by 5 bases and J by 7 bases. CDR1 is LNHDA, CDR2 SQIVND, per germline (reference sequence). This CDR3 has 15 amino acids. In DNA, the CDR3 is TGTGCCAGTAGTCCGGGGACAGGGGGCATTCGGGAGCAGTACTTC. Its protein is CASSPGTGGIREQYF.

The V gene is TRBV11-2, the J gene TRBJ2-2, with 8 positions matching TRBD1. Trimming cost V 2 bases and J 7 bases; bases outside gene matches: 6. Germline V gives CDR1 SGHAT, CDR2 FQNNGV. The CDR3 consists of 15 residues. As DNA, the CDR3 is TGTGCCAGCAGCTTAAGGACAGGGAGAATCGGGGAGCTGTTTTTT. It encodes CASSLRTGRIGELFF.

The chain is built from TRBV15 and TRBJ2-7, with 9 nucleotides matching TRBD1. With 4 bases clipped from V and 3 bases from J, the junction kept 4 bases outside the gene matches. This CDR3 is 14 amino acids long. Germline V gives CDR1 LNHNV, CDR2 YYDKDF (reference sequence). CDR3 loop: CATSMGQGYYEQYF. CDR3 DNA sequence: TGTGCCACCAGCATGGGACAGGGCTACTACGAGCAGTACTTC.

V is TRBV5-1 and J is TRBJ1-2; D is uncertain. Trimming pared 1 base from V and 6 bases from J, leaving 13 bases between. CDR1 and CDR2 (germline): SGHRS, YFSETQ. The CDR3 runs 14 residues. The CDR3 DNA reads as TGCGCCAGCAGCTTGATGAGGGAAACGGATGGCTACACCTTC. Protein product: CASSLMRETDGYTF.

This chain links TRBV19 with TRBJ2-3, with D maybe TRBD2 (5 bases). Trimming cost V 6 bases and J 2 bases, with 9 bases left between them. Germline CDR1 LNHDA, CDR2 SQIVND (reference sequence). The CDR3 runs to 13 residues. The CDR3 protein is CASSPGLTDTQYF. The CDR3 DNA sequence: TGTGCCAGTAGCCCCGGACTCACAGATACGCAGTATTTT.

The chain joins TRBV12-3 or TRBV12-4 to TRBJ1-4; TRBD1 agrees at 7 bases. The J segment lost 8 bases and the V segment lost 6 bases, leaving 6 bases of the junction unmatched. The CDR3 totals 13 residues. The CDR3 DNA sequence: TGTGCCAGCAGGAGGGGGCGAGAGGAAAAACTGTTTTTT. Encoded protein: CASRRGREEKLFF.

This chain uses TRBV11-2 with TRBJ2-1, with 9 bases aligning to TRBD2. CDR3 length: 13 residues. The germline V gene encodes CDR1 SGHAT and CDR2 FQNNGV. The V segment lost 8 bases and the J segment 6 bases; nucleotides outside the gene matches: 5. As DNA, the CDR3 is TGTGCCAGCCGACTAGCGGCTACCAATGAGCAGTTCTTC. Translation gives CASRLAATNEQFF.

The V and J genes are TRBV12-3 or TRBV12-4 and TRBJ2-5; D remains ambiguous. Trimming pared 4 bases from V and 4 bases from J, leaving 4 bases between. This CDR3 contains 11 residues. CDR3 nucleotides: TGTGCCAGCAGTTCTACAGAGACCCAGTACTTC. It yields the protein CASSSTETQYF.

The rearrangement uses TRBV7-2 and TRBJ2-2; 8 bases agree with TRBD2. Trimming removed 1 base from V and 7 bases from J; junction bases left unmatched: 5. CDR3 length equals 15 residues. The germline CDR1 and CDR2 sequences are SGHTA and FQGNSA. CDR3 protein: CASSLVVREDGELFF. CDR3 nucleotide sequence: TGTGCCAGCAGCTTAGTGGTGCGGGAGGACGGGGAGCTGTTTTTT.

The chain couples TRBV19 to TRBJ1-1; D gene uncertain. CDR1 and CDR2 (germline): LNHDA, SQIVND (reference sequence). V lost 6 bases to trimming and J lost 1 base, with 9 bases between them. This CDR3 spans 13 amino acids. The CDR3 nucleotides are TGTGCCAGTAGGTGGCAACGGAACACTGAAGCTTTCTTT. Protein sequence: CASRWQRNTEAFF.

This chain connects TRBV18 to TRBJ2-5; 12 bases line up with TRBD2. The J segment lost 5 bases and the V segment lost 6 bases, leaving 4 bases of the junction unmatched. The CDR3 runs 14 residues. The germline V gene has CDR1 KGHSH and CDR2 LQKENI. For the CDR3, the DNA is TGTGCCAGCTCGCCTACTAGCGGGAGGGAGACCCAGTACTTC. This codes for CASSPTSGRETQYF.

This chain links TRBV7-9 with TRBJ2-7; 8 nucleotides align to TRBD2. This CDR3 has 14 residues. CDR1 is SEHNR, CDR2 FQNEAQ, per germline (reference sequence). Unmatched junction bases numbered 6, after V lost 4 bases and J lost 4 bases. CDR3 nucleotide sequence: TGTGCCAGCAGCTCATGGGGCGGGGGGTACGAGCAGTACTTC. It specifies CASSSWGGGYEQYF.

This clone was detected a few times. V usage is TRBV7-3 and J usage is TRBJ2-7; a possible D gene is TRBD2 (6 bases). Germline V gene lookup returns CDR1 SGHTA and CDR2 FQGTGA. This CDR3 is 15 amino acids long. V lost 2 bases, J lost 6 bases, and 17 bases lay in between. This CDR3 reads CASSLGGLGAPEQYF. CDR3 in DNA: TGTGCCAGCAGCTTAGGGGGGTTGGGCGCCCCCGAGCAGTACTTC.

The chain combines TRBV18 with TRBJ2-5; 7 positions agree with TRBD1. V lost 3 bases to trimming and J lost 4 bases; unmatched junction nucleotides: 5. CDR3 length equals 14 residues. Germline lookup yields CDR1 KGHSH and CDR2 LQKENI. CDR3 nucleotides: TGTGCCAGCTCACCTCCATCAGGGGGAGAGACCCAGTACTTC. Its translation: CASSPPSGGETQYF.

The CDR3, as DNA: TGTGCCAGCAGCTTGACAGGTCAGACCCACTATGGCTACACCTTC. Its translation: CASSLTGQTHYGYTF. The chain joins TRBV7-8 to TRBJ1-2; the D gene is possibly TRBD1 (6 bases). V lost 3 bases to trimming and J lost 3 bases, with 14 bases between them. The V gene's germline CDR1 is SGHVS and CDR2 FQNEAQ. This CDR3 spans 15 amino acids. The variable domain in full, with the rest retrieved from reference TRBV7-8 and TRBJ1-2, is GAGVSQSPRYKVAKRGQDVALRCDPISGHVSLFWYQQALGQGPEFLTYFQNEAQLDKSGLPSDRFFAERPEGSVSTLKIQRTQQEDSAVYLCASSLTGQTHYGYTFGSGTRLTVV.

The chain is built from TRBV6-2 or TRBV6-3 and TRBJ2-7, with a weak D call TRBD2 (5 bases). CDR1 and CDR2 (germline): MNHEY, SVGEGT. The CDR3 has 17 residues. V lost 2 bases to trimming and J lost 0 bases, with 17 bases between them. The CDR3 DNA follows: TGTGCCAGCAGTTACCCTACCCGGGGAGAGAGCTCCTACGAGCAGTACTTC. Translating gives CASSYPTRGESSYEQYF.

The rearrangement links TRBV2 to TRBJ2-3; TRBD2 aligns across 11 bases. This CDR3 is built from 16 residues. The trim removed 6 bases at V and 2 bases at J, leaving 7 bases unmatched. Germline CDR1 reads SNHLY; CDR2 reads FYNNEI. The CDR3 coding sequence is TGTGCCAGCAGCCCCGGGACTAGCGGATACACAGATACGCAGTATTTT. Amino acids: CASSPGTSGYTDTQYF.

The chain is built from TRBV6-5 and TRBJ2-1; tentatively, D is TRBD1 (6 bases). Germline V CDR1 and CDR2: MNHEY, SVGAGI. The V and J ends lost 11 bases and 0 bases respectively, with 17 bases between them. The CDR3 has 15 amino acids. The CDR3 sequence: CAGPKADSSYNEQFF. Written as DNA, the CDR3 is TGTGCCGGGCCGAAGGCGGACAGCTCCTACAATGAGCAGTTCTTC.

Comment on this clone: The DNA is left out, because the CDR3 cannot be placed on it with certainty; the CDR3 is given as TCRdb lists it. The chain uses TRBV21-1 and TRBJ2-3; no DNA check was done on the table's D call, TRBD1. TRBV21-1 corresponds to a pseudogene. The CDR3 is 16 residues long, ends included. This CDR3 is CASSKQWGQGAATQYF.

The V call is TRBV6-5, the J call TRBJ1-2; TRBD1 agrees at 7 bases. Germline CDR1 MNHEY, CDR2 SVGAGI. The length of the CDR3 is 13 residues. The V segment lost 6 bases and the J segment 8 bases; nucleotides outside the gene matches: 9. CDR3 region: CASSADRAKGYTF. DNA for the CDR3: TGTGCCAGCAGCGCAGACAGGGCTAAGGGCTACACCTTC.

The rearrangement uses TRBV24-1 and TRBJ2-1; 15 bases are shared with TRBD2. The germline CDR1 and CDR2 sequences are KGHDR and SFDVKD. V trimming: 3 bases; J trimming: 6 bases; junction bases outside the gene matches: 2. CDR3 length equals 16 residues. For the CDR3, the DNA is TGTGCCACCAGTGATCAGGGACTAGCGGGAGGCAATGAGCAGTTCTTC. It codes for CATSDQGLAGGNEQFF.

V usage is TRBV6-2 or TRBV6-3 and J usage is TRBJ2-3, with 8 bases fitting TRBD1. Germline CDR1 MNHEY, CDR2 SVGEGT. This CDR3 spans 15 amino acids. J lost 3 bases, V lost 5 bases, and 7 bases had no gene match. DNA of the CDR3: TGTGCCAGCAGTCCCGGGACAGGCAAAACAGATACGCAGTATTTT. Protein product: CASSPGTGKTDTQYF.

The genes are TRBV14 and TRBJ2-7, with D tentatively TRBD2 (7 bases). In germline, CDR1 is SGHDN, CDR2 FVKESK. Trimming shortened V by 4 bases and J by 3 bases, and 19 bases separated the two germline ends. CDR3 size: 16 residues. CDR3 DNA: TGTGCCAGCAGCCGTGGACAGCCTAGCGGTGGCTACGAGCAGTACTTC. Protein product: CASSRGQPSGGYEQYF. The variable domain in full, completed from reference TRBV14 and TRBJ2-7, reads EAGVTQFPSHSVIEKGQTVTLRCDPISGHDNLYWYRRVMGKEIKFLLHFVKESKQDESGMPNNRFLAERTGGTYSTLKVQPAELEDSGVYFCASSRGQPSGGYEQYFGPGTRLTVT.

In this sample, this clone turned up once. The rearrangement links TRBV19 to TRBJ1-2, with 9 bases that match TRBD1. The CDR3 covers 14 residues. CDR1 LNHDA and CDR2 SQIVND come from the germline V gene (reference sequence). Trimming cost V 6 bases and J 8 bases; bases outside gene matches: 10. For the CDR3, the DNA is TGTGCCAGTAGCAGAGGGACAGGGTCACGAGGCTACACCTTC. Translation gives CASSRGTGSRGYTF.

This chain connects TRBV30 to TRBJ1-1; 7 positions agree with TRBD1. Germline assignment: CDR1 GTSNPN and CDR2 SVGIG (reference sequence). The V segment lost 0 bases and the J segment 7 bases; nucleotides outside the gene matches: 5. The CDR3 has 13 residues. This CDR3 is CAWSVRHRGEAFF. In DNA form, the CDR3 reads TGTGCCTGGAGTGTAAGGCACAGGGGTGAAGCTTTCTTT.

The chain recombines TRBV7-8 with TRBJ2-1; 9 bases fit TRBD2. The length of the CDR3 is 16 residues. Trimming removed 7 bases from V and 5 bases from J; junction bases left unmatched: 12. Germline CDR1 is SGHVS and CDR2 is FQNEAQ. CDR3 residues: CASTRGRLAADNEQFF. In nucleotides, the CDR3 is TGTGCCAGCACCCGGGGGCGACTAGCGGCGGACAATGAGCAGTTCTTC.

The V and J genes are TRBV28 and TRBJ1-2; 10 bases line up with TRBD1. Trimming at V came to 2 bases and at J to 8 bases, leaving 8 bases not matched to a gene. Germline V gene lookup returns CDR1 MDHEN and CDR2 SYDVKM. This CDR3 contains 15 residues. The CDR3 nucleotides are TGTGCCAGCAGTTTAATAAGGACAGGGGGTTTGGGCTACACCTTC. This gives the protein CASSLIRTGGLGYTF.

This clone was recorded once. The chain has TRBV7-9 and TRBJ2-1; TRBD2 matches at 7 bases. The CDR3 has 15 amino acids. The germline CDR1 and CDR2 sequences are SEHNR and FQNEAQ (reference sequence). V lost 8 bases and J lost 3; bases outside the gene matches: 10. The CDR3 spells CASGIGGRDYNEQFF. Here the CDR3 DNA reads TGTGCCAGCGGCATTGGGGGGAGGGACTACAATGAGCAGTTCTTC.

This clone was recorded once. The chain has TRBV19 and TRBJ1-5, with 11 bases aligning to TRBD1. Germline values: CDR1 LNHDA, CDR2 SQIVND (reference sequence). V trimming: 6 bases; J trimming: 0 bases; junction bases outside the gene matches: 7. The CDR3 runs 17 residues. CDR3 amino acids: CASSEGTGGYSNQPQHF. CDR3 in DNA: TGTGCCAGTAGCGAGGGGACAGGGGGTTATAGCAATCAGCCCCAGCATTTT. Complete variable domain (other parts from reference TRBV19 and TRBJ1-5): DGGITQSPKYLFRKEGQNVTLSCEQNLNHDAMYWYRQDPGQGLRLIYYSQIVNDFQKGDIAEGYSVSREKKESFPLTVTSAQKNPTAFYLCASSEGTGGYSNQPQHFGDGTRLSIL.